Each of the 11 T cell receptor beta chains below was sequenced from the same sample in a study of CD8+CD57+ T cells in acquired aplastic anemia. Both TCR beta VDJ combination and CDR3 sequence profiling were carried out. Genomic DNA was the template for this profiling. In TCRdb, the reads were re-called with MiXCR into one record per CDR3 protein. The top ten hold around 1.1% of the sample, which has about 210,000 distinct CDR3 sequences, around 32% seen once. Source material: sorted CD4+, CD8+, or CD8+CD57+ T cells (not recorded which) from PBMCs. The receptors shown here come from a human donor in good health, serving as a control.

This clonotype was observed many times. The V call is TRBV14, the J call TRBJ1-1, with unresolved D. Germline CDR1 is SGHDN and CDR2 is FVKESK. V was trimmed by 4 bases and J by 1 base, leaving 13 bases between them. The CDR3 covers 15 residues. The CDR3, as DNA: TGTGCCAGCAGCCTGATGACCTCGAAGAACACTGAAGCTTTCTTT. Amino acid sequence: CASSLMTSKNTEAFF.

Notes on this clonotype: This may be a read error, as it is one base from a much larger clone. The chain combines TRBV11-2 with TRBJ2-1, with D maybe TRBD2 (6 bases). The V gene lost 1 base and the J gene lost 2 bases, with 12 bases spanning the gap. CDR1 and CDR2 from the germline V gene are SGHAT and FQNNGV. CDR3 length: 16 residues. The CDR3 bases are TGTGCCAGCAGCTTAGTGGCGGGGCACCCCTACAATGAGCAGTTCTTC. Translating gives CASSLVAGHPYNEQFF.

CDR3 region: CASSQHDRGGNEGAFF. The CDR3 DNA reads as TGTGCCAGCAGCCAACACGACAGGGGAGGCAACGAAGGAGCTTTCTTT. The chain combines TRBV3-1 with TRBJ1-1, with TRBD1 matching 8 bases. The CDR3 length is 16 residues. Unmatched junction bases numbered 15, after V lost 2 bases and J lost 10 bases. Germline loops: CDR1 LGHDT, CDR2 YNNKEL (reference sequence).

The chain joins TRBV6-1 to TRBJ2-1; TRBD1 is a possible D gene (5 bases). The ends were cut back, 5 bases at V and 8 bases at J, with 16 bases in the middle. There are 14 residues in the CDR3. The germline gives CDR1 MNHNS, CDR2 SASEGT. CDR3 in amino acids: CASSRAGFAHEQFF. CDR3 coding DNA: TGTGCCAGCAGTCGGGCAGGGTTTGCCCATGAGCAGTTCTTC.

This clonotype has a count of ten or more. This chain joins TRBV11-1 and TRBJ2-1, with 9 bases matching TRBD2. V gave up 4 bases and J gave up 12 bases; unmatched junction bases: 13. The CDR3 runs 15 residues. The germline V gene has CDR1 SGHAT and CDR2 FQDESV (reference sequence). Here the CDR3 DNA reads TGTGCCAGCAGCTCAGGGACTAGCCTGGGGGCTAGGCAGTTCTTC. It encodes CASSSGTSLGARQFF.

This clonotype was observed at least ten times. V is TRBV24-1 and J is TRBJ2-1; D is ambiguous. This CDR3 is built from 15 residues. V lost 1 base and J lost 0, with 6 bases in between. Germline assignment: CDR1 KGHDR and CDR2 SFDVKD. The CDR3 is CATSDFRGSYNEQFF. The CDR3 bases are TGTGCCACCAGTGATTTCAGAGGCTCCTACAATGAGCAGTTCTTC.

The chain joins TRBV3-1 to TRBJ2-3; 9 bases align to TRBD2. The V and J ends lost 4 bases and 5 bases, in that order; junction bases with no gene match: 7. The CDR3 runs to 15 residues. The germline V gene has CDR1 LGHDT and CDR2 YNNKEL (reference sequence). DNA of the CDR3: TGTGCCAGCAGCCCCGGGACTAGCACCGAAGATACGCAGTATTTT. Translating it yields CASSPGTSTEDTQYF.

This clonotype was seen at least ten times. The chain combines TRBV19 with TRBJ1-5; D is ambiguous. The CDR3 is made up of 19 amino acids. Germline V CDR1 and CDR2: LNHDA, SQIVND (reference sequence). Trimming pared 7 bases from V and 0 bases from J, leaving 25 bases between. The CDR3 sequence is CASKVEGVSTLTSNQPQHF. The CDR3 nucleotides read TGTGCCAGTAAGGTGGAAGGTGTCAGCACATTAACTAGCAATCAGCCCCAGCATTTT.

The chain is built from TRBV2 and TRBJ1-2; 8 bases fit TRBD1. Germline V gene data show CDR1 as SNHLY and CDR2 as FYNNEI. This CDR3 spans 16 amino acids. V lost 5 bases to trimming and J lost 0 bases; unmatched junction nucleotides: 8. The CDR3 spells CASSFRGPLPNYGYTF. DNA of the CDR3: TGTGCCAGCAGTTTCAGGGGGCCCCTTCCTAACTATGGCTACACCTTC.

The chain uses TRBV2 and TRBJ1-6, with D maybe TRBD1 (5 bases). The CDR3 spans 19 residues. Between the trimmed V and J ends, which lost 6 bases and 6 bases, there was a span of 27 bases. CDR1 SNHLY and CDR2 FYNNEI come from the germline V gene. CDR3 in amino acids: CASSVDSSLSGPTNSPLHF. In DNA, the CDR3 is TGTGCCAGCAGCGTCGACAGCTCACTCTCGGGACCGACTAATTCACCCCTCCACTTT. The full variable domain, completed using reference TRBV2 and TRBJ1-6, is EPEVTQTPSHQVTQMGQEVILRCVPISNHLYFYWYRQILGQKVEFLVSFYNNEISEKSEIFDDQFSVERPDGSNFTLKIRSTKLEDSAMYFCASSVDSSLSGPTNSPLHFGNGTRLTVT.

The chain couples TRBV5-6 to TRBJ1-5; 8 bases are shared with TRBD1. Per germline, CDR1 SGHDT and CDR2 YYEEEE. V trimming: 4 bases; J trimming: 2 bases; junction bases outside the gene matches: 2. CDR3 length: 14 residues. CDR3 sequence: CASSHRGGNQPQHF. Written as DNA, the CDR3 is TGTGCCAGCAGCCACAGGGGGGGCAATCAGCCCCAGCATTTT.